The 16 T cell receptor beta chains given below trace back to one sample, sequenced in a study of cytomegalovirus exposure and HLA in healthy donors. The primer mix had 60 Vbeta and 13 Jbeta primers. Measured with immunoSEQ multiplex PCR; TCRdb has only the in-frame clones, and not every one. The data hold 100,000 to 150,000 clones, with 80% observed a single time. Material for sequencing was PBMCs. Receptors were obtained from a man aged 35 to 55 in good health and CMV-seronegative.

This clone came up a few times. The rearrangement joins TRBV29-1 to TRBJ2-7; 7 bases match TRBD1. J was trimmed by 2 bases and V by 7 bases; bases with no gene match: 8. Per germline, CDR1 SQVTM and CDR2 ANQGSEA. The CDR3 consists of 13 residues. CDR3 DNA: TGCAGCGCCTCCGGGACAGACCCCTACGAGCAGTACTTC. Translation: CSASGTDPYEQYF.

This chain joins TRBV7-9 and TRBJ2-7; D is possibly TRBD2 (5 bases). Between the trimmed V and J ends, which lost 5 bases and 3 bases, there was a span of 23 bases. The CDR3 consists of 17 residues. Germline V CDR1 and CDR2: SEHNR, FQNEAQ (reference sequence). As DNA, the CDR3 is TGTGCCAGCAGCCAACCTCCGGGAAAAACGGGCTACTACGAGCAGTACTTC. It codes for CASSQPPGKTGYYEQYF.

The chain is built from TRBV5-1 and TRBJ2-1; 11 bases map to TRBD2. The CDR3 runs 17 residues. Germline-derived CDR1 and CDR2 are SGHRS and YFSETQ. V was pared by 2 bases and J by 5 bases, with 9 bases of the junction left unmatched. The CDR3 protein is CASSLLSSGGPNNEQFF. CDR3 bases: TGCGCCAGCAGCTTACTATCTAGCGGGGGGCCGAACAATGAGCAGTTCTTC. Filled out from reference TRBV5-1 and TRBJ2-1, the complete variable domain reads KAGVTQTPRYLIKTRGQQVTLSCSPISGHRSVSWYQQTPGQGLQFLFEYFSETQRNKGNFPGRFSGRQFSNSRSEMNVSTLELGDSALYLCASSLLSSGGPNNEQFFGPGTRLTVL.

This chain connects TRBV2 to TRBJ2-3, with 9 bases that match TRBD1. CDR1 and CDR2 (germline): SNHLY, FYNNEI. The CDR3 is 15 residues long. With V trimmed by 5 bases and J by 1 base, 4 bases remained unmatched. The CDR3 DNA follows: TGTGCCAGCAGTACACGGACAGGGGGCACAGATACGCAGTATTTT. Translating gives CASSTRTGGTDTQYF.

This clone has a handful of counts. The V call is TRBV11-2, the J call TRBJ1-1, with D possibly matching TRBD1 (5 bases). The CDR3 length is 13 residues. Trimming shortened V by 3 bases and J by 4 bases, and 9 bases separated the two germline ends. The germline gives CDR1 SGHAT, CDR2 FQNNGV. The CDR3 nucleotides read TGTGCCAGCAGCTTGGCTAGGGGCACTGAAGCTTTCTTT. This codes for CASSLARGTEAFF.

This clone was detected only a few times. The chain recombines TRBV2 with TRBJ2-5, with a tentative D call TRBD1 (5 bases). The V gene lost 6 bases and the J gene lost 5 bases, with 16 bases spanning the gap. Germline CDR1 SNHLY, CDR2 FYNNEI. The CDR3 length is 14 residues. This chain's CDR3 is CASRERTSKETQYF. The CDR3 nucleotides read TGTGCCAGCAGAGAACGGACATCCAAGGAGACCCAGTACTTC. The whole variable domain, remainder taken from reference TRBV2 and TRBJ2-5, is EPEVTQTPSHQVTQMGQEVILRCVPISNHLYFYWYRQILGQKVEFLVSFYNNEISEKSEIFDDQFSVERPDGSNFTLKIRSTKLEDSAMYFCASRERTSKETQYFGPGTRLLVL.

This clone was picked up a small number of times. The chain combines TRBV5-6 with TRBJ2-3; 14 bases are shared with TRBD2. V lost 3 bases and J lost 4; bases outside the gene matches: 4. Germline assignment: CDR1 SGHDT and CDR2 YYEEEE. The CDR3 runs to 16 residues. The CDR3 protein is CASSWGTSGSPDTQYF. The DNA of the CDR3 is TGTGCCAGCAGCTGGGGGACTAGCGGGAGCCCAGATACGCAGTATTTT.

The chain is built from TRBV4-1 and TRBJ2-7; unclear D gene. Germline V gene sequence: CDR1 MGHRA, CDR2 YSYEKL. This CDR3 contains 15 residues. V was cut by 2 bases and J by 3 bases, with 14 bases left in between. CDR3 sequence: CASSQNPALIYEQYF. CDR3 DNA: TGCGCCAGCAGCCAAAACCCCGCCCTAATCTACGAGCAGTACTTC.

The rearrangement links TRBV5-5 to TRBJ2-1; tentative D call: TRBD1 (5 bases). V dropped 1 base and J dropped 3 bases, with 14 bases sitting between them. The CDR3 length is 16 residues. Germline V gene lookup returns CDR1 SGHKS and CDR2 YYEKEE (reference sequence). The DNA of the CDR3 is TGTGCCAGCAGCTTGACTGACAGCCCTCACTACAATGAGCAGTTCTTC. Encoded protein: CASSLTDSPHYNEQFF.

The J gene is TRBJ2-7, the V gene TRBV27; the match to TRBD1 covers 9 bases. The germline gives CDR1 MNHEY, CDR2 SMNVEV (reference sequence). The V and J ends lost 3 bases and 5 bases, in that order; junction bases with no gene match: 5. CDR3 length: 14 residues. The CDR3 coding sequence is TGTGCCAGCAGTTTGGGACAGGGTATGGACGAGCAGTACTTC. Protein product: CASSLGQGMDEQYF.

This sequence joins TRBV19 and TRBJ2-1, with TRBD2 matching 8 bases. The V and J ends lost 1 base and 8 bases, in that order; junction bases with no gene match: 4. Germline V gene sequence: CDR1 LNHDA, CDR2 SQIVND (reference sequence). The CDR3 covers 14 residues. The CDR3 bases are TGTGCCAGTAGTATAGGCGGGGGGATGTATGAGCAGTTCTTC. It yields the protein CASSIGGGMYEQFF.

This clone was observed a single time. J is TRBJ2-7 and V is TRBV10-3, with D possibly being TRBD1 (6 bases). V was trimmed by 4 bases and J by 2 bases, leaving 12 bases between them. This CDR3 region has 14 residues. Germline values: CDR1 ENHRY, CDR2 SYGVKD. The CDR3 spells CAISARQDTYEQYF. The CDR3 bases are TGTGCCATCAGTGCCCGACAGGACACCTACGAGCAGTACTTC.

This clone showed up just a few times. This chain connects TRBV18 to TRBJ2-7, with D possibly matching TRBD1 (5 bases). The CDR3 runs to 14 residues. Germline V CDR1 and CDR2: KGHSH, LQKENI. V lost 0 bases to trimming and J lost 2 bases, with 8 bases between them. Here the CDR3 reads CASSPPTGPYEQYF. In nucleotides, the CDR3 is TGTGCCAGCTCACCACCAACAGGCCCCTACGAGCAGTACTTC.

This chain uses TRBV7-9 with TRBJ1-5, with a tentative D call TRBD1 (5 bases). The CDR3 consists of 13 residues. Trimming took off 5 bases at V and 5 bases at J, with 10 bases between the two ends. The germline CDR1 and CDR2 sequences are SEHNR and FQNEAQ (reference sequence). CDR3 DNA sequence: TGTGCCAGCAGCGGAGGAGGGGATCAGCCCCAGCATTTT. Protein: CASSGGGDQPQHF.

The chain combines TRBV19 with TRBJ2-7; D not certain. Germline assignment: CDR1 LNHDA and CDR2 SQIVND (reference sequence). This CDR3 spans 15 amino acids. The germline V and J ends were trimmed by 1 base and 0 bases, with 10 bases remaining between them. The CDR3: CASSIGPGSSYEQYF. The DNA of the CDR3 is TGTGCCAGTAGTATAGGGCCAGGAAGCTCCTACGAGCAGTACTTC.

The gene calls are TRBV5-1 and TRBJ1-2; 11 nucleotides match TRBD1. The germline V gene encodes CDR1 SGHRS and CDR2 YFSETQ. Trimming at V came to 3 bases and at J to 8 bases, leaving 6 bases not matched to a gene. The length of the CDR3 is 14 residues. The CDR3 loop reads CASSSGQGADGYTF. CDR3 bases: TGCGCCAGCAGCTCAGGACAGGGGGCGGACGGCTACACCTTC.